The next 22 T cell receptor beta chains were all read from a single sample in a study of shared T cell receptors in the human thymus. The data were produced by immunoSEQ multiplex PCR, yet TCRdb's version contains in-frame clones alone and is incomplete. The data hold 720,000 or so clones, with approximately 83% observed a single time. The sample was also linked to a second study, of human thymus T cells.

The sequenced sample consisted of thymocytes. These receptors came from a girl younger than two with a congenital heart defect.

The V and J genes are TRBV9 and TRBJ1-4, with 7 bases identical to TRBD1. The CDR3 spans 16 residues. From germline, CDR1 is SGDLS and CDR2 YYNGEE. Losses at the gene ends were 4 bases for V and 10 bases for J; bases not matched to a gene: 16. The CDR3 spells CASSKVSGQSRGKLFF. The CDR3 DNA follows: TGTGCCAGCAGCAAAGTTTCGGGACAGTCTAGGGGAAAACTGTTTTTT.

This clone came up a few times. V and J are TRBV7-9 and TRBJ1-6, with unresolved D. In germline, CDR1 is SEHNR, CDR2 FQNEAQ (reference sequence). V lost 2 bases and J lost 0, with 8 bases in between. This CDR3 is built from 16 residues. In nucleotides, the CDR3 is TGTGCCAGCAGCTTATCAAGGAGCTCCTATAATTCACCCCTCCACTTT. Its protein product is CASSLSRSSYNSPLHF.

The gene calls are TRBV27 and TRBJ1-6; 7 bases are shared with TRBD1. This CDR3 has 19 residues. Trimming removed 6 bases from V and 2 bases from J; junction bases left unmatched: 16. Germline CDR1 MNHEY, CDR2 SMNVEV (reference sequence). The CDR3 sequence is CASSLRKRSGTAYNSPLHF. CDR3 sequence (DNA): TGTGCCAGCAGCCTAAGAAAGCGATCGGGGACAGCCTATAATTCACCCCTCCACTTT.

This clone appeared a few times. The chain has TRBV7-2 and TRBJ2-7; 7 bases map to TRBD1. Trimming at V came to 4 bases and at J to 4 bases, leaving 7 bases not matched to a gene. Looked up from germline, CDR1 is SGHTA and CDR2 is FQGNSA. The CDR3 loop spans 14 amino acids. The CDR3 loop reads CASSSQGYRYEQYF. CDR3 nucleotide sequence: TGTGCCAGCAGCTCACAGGGGTACCGTTACGAGCAGTACTTC.

The chain recombines TRBV18 with TRBJ1-2; 8 positions match TRBD1. This CDR3 region has 18 residues. After removal of 2 bases from V and 4 bases from J, the junction contained 15 bases not matched to a gene. CDR1 and CDR2 (germline): KGHSH, LQKENI. CDR3 residues: CASSPNGPGDRGGYGYTF. The CDR3 DNA is TGTGCCAGCTCACCAAACGGCCCAGGTGACAGGGGAGGCTATGGCTACACCTTC.

This rearrangement joins TRBV5-1 to TRBJ1-1; tentative D call: TRBD1 (6 bases). The CDR3 consists of 15 residues. Germline V gene sequence: CDR1 SGHRS, CDR2 YFSETQ. The ends were cut back, 0 bases at V and 5 bases at J, with 14 bases in the middle. The CDR3 sequence: CASSLGVQGHTEAFF. In DNA, the CDR3 is TGCGCCAGCAGCTTGGGGGTCCAGGGGCATACTGAAGCTTTCTTT.

The chain combines TRBV7-2 with TRBJ2-7; D gene unclear. The germline V and J ends were trimmed by 1 base and 1 base, with 8 bases remaining between them. The germline V gene has CDR1 SGHTA and CDR2 FQGNSA. The CDR3 spans 14 residues. The CDR3 spells CASSLGSGSYEQYF. For the CDR3, the DNA is TGTGCCAGCAGCTTAGGTTCCGGTTCCTACGAGCAGTACTTC.

In its sample, this clone was seen once. The J gene is TRBJ2-7, the V gene TRBV2, with TRBD2 identical over 9 bases. Germline V gene lookup returns CDR1 SNHLY and CDR2 FYNNEI. The CDR3 loop spans 14 amino acids. V dropped 7 bases and J dropped 4; count of bases not matched to a gene: 8. The CDR3, as DNA: TGTGCCAGCATCTGGCGGGGGGGGTCATACGAGCAGTACTTC. Translating it yields CASIWRGGSYEQYF.

The genes are TRBV5-8 and TRBJ2-1; TRBD1 matches 9 bases. The CDR3 is 15 amino acids. Trimming removed 1 base from V and 9 bases from J; junction bases left unmatched: 8. The V gene's germline CDR1 is SGHTS and CDR2 YDEGEE. Here the CDR3 DNA reads TGTGCCAGCAGCTTGTTAGGGACAGGGCCCCGTGAGCAGTTCTTC. Protein product: CASSLLGTGPREQFF.

This sequence joins TRBV28 and TRBJ1-5, with 9 bases fitting TRBD1. Trimming cost V 5 bases and J 0 bases; bases outside gene matches: 11. The CDR3 extends over 18 amino acids. Germline lookup yields CDR1 MDHEN and CDR2 SYDVKM. CDR3 DNA: TGTGCCAGCAGTCATCGTGGGACAGGGAAGTATAGCAATCAGCCCCAGCATTTT. It is translated as CASSHRGTGKYSNQPQHF.

V is TRBV19 and J is TRBJ1-5; TRBD1 agrees at 10 bases. The V gene's germline CDR1 is LNHDA and CDR2 SQIVND (reference sequence). This CDR3 is built from 18 residues. Trimming at V came to 3 bases and at J to 3 bases, leaving 11 bases not matched to a gene. The CDR3 sequence is CASSIPRTGGSNNQPQHF. The CDR3 bases are TGTGCCAGTAGTATCCCTAGGACAGGGGGAAGCAACAATCAGCCCCAGCATTTT. Looking up the rest from reference TRBV19 and TRBJ1-5 gives the full variable domain: DGGITQSPKYLFRKEGQNVTLSCEQNLNHDAMYWYRQDPGQGLRLIYYSQIVNDFQKGDIAEGYSVSREKKESFPLTVTSAQKNPTAFYLCASSIPRTGGSNNQPQHFGDGTRLSIL.

As DNA, the CDR3 is TGTGCCAGCAGCCTCACAGGGGGCGGTAACACTGAAGCTTTCTTT. Translation gives CASSLTGGGNTEAFF. The gene calls are TRBV5-6 and TRBJ1-1; TRBD1 matches at 9 bases. The germline gives CDR1 SGHDT, CDR2 YYEEEE. Trimming removed 4 bases from V and 2 bases from J; junction bases left unmatched: 6. This CDR3 has 15 amino acids. The full variable domain, completed using reference TRBV5-6 and TRBJ1-1, is DAGVTQSPTHLIKTRGQQVTLRCSPKSGHDTVSWYQQALGQGPQFIFQYYEEEERQRGNFPDRFSGHQFPNYSSELNVNALLLGDSALYLCASSLTGGGNTEAFFGQGTRLTVV.

V usage is TRBV10-3 and J usage is TRBJ1-5; 8 bases are a match to TRBD1. J gave up 6 bases and V 11 bases, and 12 bases lay outside the gene matches. The CDR3 runs to 14 residues. From germline, CDR1 is ENHRY and CDR2 SYGVKD. The CDR3 sequence: CAVGGQGCFQPQHF. CDR3 bases: TGTGCCGTCGGAGGACAGGGTTGTTTTCAGCCCCAGCATTTT.

This clone was counted a few times. The chain recombines TRBV19 with TRBJ1-3; 7 bases agree with TRBD1. CDR3 length equals 15 residues. Germline CDR1 LNHDA, CDR2 SQIVND (reference sequence). The ends lost 4 bases at V and 3 bases at J; junction bases unmatched: 6. Here the CDR3 reads CASSRGQPYGNTIYF. The CDR3 DNA reads TGTGCCAGTAGTAGGGGACAGCCTTATGGAAACACCATATATTTT.

The chain uses TRBV7-8 and TRBJ1-1; no firm D call. Germline lookup yields CDR1 SGHVS and CDR2 FQNEAQ. CDR3 length: 13 amino acids. V lost 5 bases and J lost 1, with 8 bases in between. The DNA for the CDR3 is TGTGCCAGCAGCCCGAGATGGAACACTGAAGCTTTCTTT. Translated: CASSPRWNTEAFF.

The chain is built from TRBV5-1 and TRBJ1-3; D unresolved. V dropped 4 bases and J dropped 0 bases, with 26 bases sitting between them. From germline, CDR1 is SGHRS and CDR2 YFSETQ. The CDR3 loop spans 20 amino acids. The CDR3 loop is CASSPERRSGRKSSGNTIYF. The CDR3 DNA reads TGCGCCAGCAGCCCGGAGCGGCGGAGTGGACGGAAGAGCTCTGGAAACACCATATATTTT.

V and J are TRBV6-6 and TRBJ1-3; TRBD1 agrees at 10 bases. Losses at the gene ends were 6 bases for V and 3 bases for J; bases not matched to a gene: 8. The CDR3 sequence is 16 residues long. Per germline, CDR1 MNHNY and CDR2 SVGAGI (reference sequence). Written as DNA, the CDR3 is TGTGCCAGCAGCTCCGACAGGGGGCAGAGTGGAAACACCATATATTTT. It specifies CASSSDRGQSGNTIYF.

This chain uses TRBV14 with TRBJ2-7; weak D call: TRBD1 (6 bases). Trimming removed 3 bases from V and 2 bases from J, with 23 bases in between. Per germline, CDR1 SGHDN and CDR2 FVKESK. The CDR3 loop spans 18 amino acids. CDR3 nucleotides: TGTGCCAGCAGCCACGGAACACAGGGTCAATCACCCCCCTACGAGCAGTACTTC. The encoded protein is CASSHGTQGQSPPYEQYF.

This chain connects TRBV5-1 to TRBJ2-5; TRBD1 matches 7 bases. TRBJ2-7 explains the end of the DNA better; the J call may be wrong. Germline V lookup: CDR1 SGHRS, CDR2 YFSETQ. The CDR3 covers 17 residues. As DNA, the CDR3 is TGCGCCAGCAGCTTGGCCCCAAACAGGGGTTGCTCCTACGAGCAGTACTTC. Protein product: CASSLAPNRGCSYEQYF.

Here the CDR3 reads CASSFDRSSYEQYF. Here the CDR3 DNA reads TGTGCCAGCAGCTTCGACAGGTCCTCCTACGAGCAGTACTTC. This chain connects TRBV7-9 to TRBJ2-7; possible D gene TRBD1, 6 bases. The CDR3 is made up of 14 amino acids. Germline V CDR1 and CDR2: SEHNR, FQNEAQ (reference sequence). V lost 3 bases to trimming and J lost 0 bases, with 9 bases between them.

V usage is TRBV5-4 and J usage is TRBJ2-5, with 8 bases fitting TRBD2. Germline CDR1 is SGHNT and CDR2 is YYREEE (reference sequence). CDR3 size: 16 residues. Trimming at V came to 2 bases and at J to 5 bases, leaving 11 bases not matched to a gene. The CDR3 sequence: CASSFVKGLGEETQYF. CDR3 in DNA: TGTGCCAGCAGCTTTGTTAAGGGACTAGGGGAGGAGACCCAGTACTTC.

This clone has a handful of counts. The CDR3 coding sequence is TGCGCCAGCAGCATATATCCGCGGATGGGCTACACCTTC. As protein: CASSIYPRMGYTF. This chain links TRBV4-1 with TRBJ1-2; D uncertain. The V and J ends lost 5 bases and 8 bases respectively, with 15 bases between them. The CDR3 consists of 13 residues. The germline V gene encodes CDR1 MGHRA and CDR2 YSYEKL.